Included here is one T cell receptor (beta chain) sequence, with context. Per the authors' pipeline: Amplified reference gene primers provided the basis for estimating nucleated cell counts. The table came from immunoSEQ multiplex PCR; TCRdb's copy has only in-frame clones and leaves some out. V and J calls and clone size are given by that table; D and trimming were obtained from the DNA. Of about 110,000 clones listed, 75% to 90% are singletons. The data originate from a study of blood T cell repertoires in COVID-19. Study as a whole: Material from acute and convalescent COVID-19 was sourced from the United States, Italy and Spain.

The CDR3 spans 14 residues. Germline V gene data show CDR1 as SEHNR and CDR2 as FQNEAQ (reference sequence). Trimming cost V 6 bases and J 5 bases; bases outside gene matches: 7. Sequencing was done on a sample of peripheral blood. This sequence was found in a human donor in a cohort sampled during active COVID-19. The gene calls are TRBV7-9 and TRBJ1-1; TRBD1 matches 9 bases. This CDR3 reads CASRPGQGGTEAFF. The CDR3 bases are TGTGCCAGCAGGCCGGGACAGGGAGGGACTGAAGCTTTCTTT.